This T cell receptor (beta chain) was captured by sequencing in a study of cytomegalovirus exposure and HLA in healthy donors. The length of the CDR3 is 14 residues. V dropped 1 base and J dropped 5 bases, with 9 bases sitting between them. Germline CDR1 reads SGHTA; CDR2 reads FQGNSA. PCR primers comprised 60 Vbeta and 13 Jbeta primers. Clones were read by immunoSEQ multiplex PCR, and TCRdb kept only the in-frame ones, dropping some. This sample has just over 150,000 clones; approximately 81% occur once, and the top ten carry approximately 2.5%. The specimen sequenced was PBMCs. The chain is built from TRBV7-2 and TRBJ1-5; a possible D gene is TRBD1 (5 bases). This clonotype was sampled from a woman younger than 35 in good health and CMV-seronegative. The CDR3 coding sequence is TGTGCCAGCAGCTTAGTGGCGGGGGATCAGCCCCAGCATTTT. It codes for CASSLVAGDQPQHF.